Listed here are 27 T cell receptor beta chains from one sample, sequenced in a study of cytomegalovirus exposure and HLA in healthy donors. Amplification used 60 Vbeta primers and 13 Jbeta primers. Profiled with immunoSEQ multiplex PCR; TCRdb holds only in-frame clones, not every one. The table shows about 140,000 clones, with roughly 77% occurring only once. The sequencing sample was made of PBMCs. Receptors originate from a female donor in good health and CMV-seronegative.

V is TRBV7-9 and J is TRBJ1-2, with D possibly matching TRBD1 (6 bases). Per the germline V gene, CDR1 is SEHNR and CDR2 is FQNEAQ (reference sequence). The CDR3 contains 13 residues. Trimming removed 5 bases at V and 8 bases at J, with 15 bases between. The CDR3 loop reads CASSPAQGLGYTF. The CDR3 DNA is TGTGCCAGCAGCCCAGCACAGGGTTTGGGCTACACCTTC.

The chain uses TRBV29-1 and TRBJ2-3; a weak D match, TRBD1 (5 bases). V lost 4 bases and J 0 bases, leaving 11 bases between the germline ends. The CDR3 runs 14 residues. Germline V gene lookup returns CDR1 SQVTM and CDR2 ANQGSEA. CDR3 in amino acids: CSVGQSTSTDTQYF. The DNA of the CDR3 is TGCAGCGTTGGACAGTCCACTAGCACAGATACGCAGTATTTT.

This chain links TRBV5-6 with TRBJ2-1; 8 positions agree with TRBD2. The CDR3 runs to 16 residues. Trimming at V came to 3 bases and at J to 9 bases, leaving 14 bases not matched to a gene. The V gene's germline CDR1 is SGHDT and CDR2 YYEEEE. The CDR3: CASSSSGTRGAFEQFF. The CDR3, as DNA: TGTGCCAGCAGCTCCTCCGGGACTAGAGGAGCATTTGAGCAGTTCTTC. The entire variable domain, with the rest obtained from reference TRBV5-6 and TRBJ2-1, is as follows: DAGVTQSPTHLIKTRGQQVTLRCSPKSGHDTVSWYQQALGQGPQFIFQYYEEEERQRGNFPDRFSGHQFPNYSSELNVNALLLGDSALYLCASSSSGTRGAFEQFFGPGTRLTVL.

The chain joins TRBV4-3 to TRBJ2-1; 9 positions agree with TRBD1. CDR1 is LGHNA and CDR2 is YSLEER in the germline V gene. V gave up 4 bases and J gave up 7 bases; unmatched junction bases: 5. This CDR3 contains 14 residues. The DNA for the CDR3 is TGCGCCAGCAGCCGACGACAGGGGGGGAATGAGCAGTTCTTC. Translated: CASSRRQGGNEQFF.

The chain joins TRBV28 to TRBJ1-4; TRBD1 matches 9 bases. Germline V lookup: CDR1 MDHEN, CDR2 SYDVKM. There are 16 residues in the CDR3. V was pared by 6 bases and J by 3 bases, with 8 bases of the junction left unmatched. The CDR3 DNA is TGTGCCAGCAGGCCAGGGACAGGGAGGGCTAATGAAAAACTGTTTTTT. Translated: CASRPGTGRANEKLFF.

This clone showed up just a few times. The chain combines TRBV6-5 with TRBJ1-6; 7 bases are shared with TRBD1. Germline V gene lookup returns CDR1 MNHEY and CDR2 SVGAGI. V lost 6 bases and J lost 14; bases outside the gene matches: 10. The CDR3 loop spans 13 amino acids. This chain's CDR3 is CASRVEQGLALHF. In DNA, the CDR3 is TGTGCCAGCAGGGTCGAACAGGGGTTGGCCCTCCACTTT.

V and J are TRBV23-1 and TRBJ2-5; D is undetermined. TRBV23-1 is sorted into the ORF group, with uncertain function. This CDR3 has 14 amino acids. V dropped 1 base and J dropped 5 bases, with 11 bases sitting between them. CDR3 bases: TGCGCCAGCAGTCAATGGCCAGTTTCTGAGACCCAGTACTTC. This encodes CASSQWPVSETQYF.

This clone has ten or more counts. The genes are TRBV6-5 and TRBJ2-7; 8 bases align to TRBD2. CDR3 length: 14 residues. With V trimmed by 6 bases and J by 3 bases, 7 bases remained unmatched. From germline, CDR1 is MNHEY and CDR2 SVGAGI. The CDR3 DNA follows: TGTGCCAGCAGCCCGGGGGGGAGGTTCTACGAGCAGTACTTC. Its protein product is CASSPGGRFYEQYF.

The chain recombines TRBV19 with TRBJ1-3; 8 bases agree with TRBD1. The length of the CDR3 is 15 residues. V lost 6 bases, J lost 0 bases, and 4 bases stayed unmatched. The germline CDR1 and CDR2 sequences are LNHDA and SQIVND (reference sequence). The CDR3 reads CASSYDRGSGNTIYF. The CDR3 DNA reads TGTGCCAGTAGCTACGACAGGGGCTCTGGAAACACCATATATTTT.

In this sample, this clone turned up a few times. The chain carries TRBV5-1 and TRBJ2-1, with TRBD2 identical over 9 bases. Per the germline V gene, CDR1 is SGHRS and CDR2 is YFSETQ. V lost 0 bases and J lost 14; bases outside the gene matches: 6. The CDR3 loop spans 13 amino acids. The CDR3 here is CASSLGLAGIKFF. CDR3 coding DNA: TGCGCCAGCAGCTTGGGGCTAGCGGGAATAAAGTTCTTC.

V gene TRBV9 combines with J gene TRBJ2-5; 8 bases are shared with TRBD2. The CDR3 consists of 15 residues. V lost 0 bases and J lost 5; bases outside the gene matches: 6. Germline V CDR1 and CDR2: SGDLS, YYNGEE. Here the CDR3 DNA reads TGTGCCAGCAGCGTAGAAGGGACTAGGAGGGAGACCCAGTACTTC. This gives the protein CASSVEGTRRETQYF.

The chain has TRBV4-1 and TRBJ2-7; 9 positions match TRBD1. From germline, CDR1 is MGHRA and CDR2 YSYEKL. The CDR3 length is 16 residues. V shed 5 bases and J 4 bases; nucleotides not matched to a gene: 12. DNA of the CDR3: TGCGCCAGCAGCATCTCCGGGACAGGGACGGCGTACGAGCAGTACTTC. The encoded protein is CASSISGTGTAYEQYF.

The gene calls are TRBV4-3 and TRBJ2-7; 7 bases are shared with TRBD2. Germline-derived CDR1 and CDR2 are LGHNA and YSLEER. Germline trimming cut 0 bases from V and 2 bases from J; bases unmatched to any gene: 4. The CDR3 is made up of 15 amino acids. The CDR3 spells CASSQDSSGTYEQYF. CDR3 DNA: TGCGCCAGCAGCCAAGATTCGAGCGGGACCTACGAGCAGTACTTC.

In DNA, the CDR3 is TGTGCCAGCAGCCTGGGACCGGGACAGGGTTCCTATGGCTACACCTTC. It specifies CASSLGPGQGSYGYTF. This chain joins TRBV10-3 and TRBJ1-2; 9 nucleotides align to TRBD1. V lost 10 bases to trimming and J lost 4 bases; unmatched junction nucleotides: 16. The CDR3 consists of 16 residues. Looked up from germline, CDR1 is ENHRY and CDR2 is SYGVKD.

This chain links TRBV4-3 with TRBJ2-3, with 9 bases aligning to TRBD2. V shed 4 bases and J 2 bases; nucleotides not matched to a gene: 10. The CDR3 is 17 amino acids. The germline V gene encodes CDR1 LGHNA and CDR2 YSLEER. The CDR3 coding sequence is TGCGCCAGCAGCCCAAAGACAACTAGCGGGTTCACAGATACGCAGTATTTT. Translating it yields CASSPKTTSGFTDTQYF.

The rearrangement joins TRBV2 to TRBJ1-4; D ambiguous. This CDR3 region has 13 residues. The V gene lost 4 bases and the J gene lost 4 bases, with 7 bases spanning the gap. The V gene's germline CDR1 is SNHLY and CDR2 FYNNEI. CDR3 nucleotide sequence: TGTGCCAGCAGTGTCAGTTTTAATGAAAAACTGTTTTTT. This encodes CASSVSFNEKLFF.

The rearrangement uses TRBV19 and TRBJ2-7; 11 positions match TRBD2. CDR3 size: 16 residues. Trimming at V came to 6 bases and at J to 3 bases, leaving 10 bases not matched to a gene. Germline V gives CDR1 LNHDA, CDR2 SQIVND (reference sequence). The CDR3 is CASSPLAGGFHYEQYF. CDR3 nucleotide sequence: TGTGCCAGTAGCCCTCTAGCGGGAGGCTTCCACTACGAGCAGTACTTC.

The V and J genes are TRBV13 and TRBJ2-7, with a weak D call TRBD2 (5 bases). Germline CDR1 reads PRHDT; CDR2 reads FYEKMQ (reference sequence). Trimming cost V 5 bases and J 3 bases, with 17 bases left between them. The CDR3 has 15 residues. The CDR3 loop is CASSPTYGGDYEQYF. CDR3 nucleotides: TGTGCCAGCAGCCCGACGTACGGAGGTGACTACGAGCAGTACTTC.

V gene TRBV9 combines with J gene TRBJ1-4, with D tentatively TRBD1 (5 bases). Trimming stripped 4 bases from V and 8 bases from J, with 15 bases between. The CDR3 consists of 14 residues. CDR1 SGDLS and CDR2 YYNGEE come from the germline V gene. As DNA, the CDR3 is TGTGCCAGCAGCCCCCCAGGGTCCTGGGAAAAACTGTTTTTT. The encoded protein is CASSPPGSWEKLFF.

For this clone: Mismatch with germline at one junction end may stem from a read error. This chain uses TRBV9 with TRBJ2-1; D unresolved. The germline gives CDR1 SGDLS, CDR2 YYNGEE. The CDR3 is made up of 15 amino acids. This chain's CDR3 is CASSLSIQPNNKQFF. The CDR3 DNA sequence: TGTGCCAGCAGCCTCAGTATACAGCCGAACAATAAGCAGTTCTTC.

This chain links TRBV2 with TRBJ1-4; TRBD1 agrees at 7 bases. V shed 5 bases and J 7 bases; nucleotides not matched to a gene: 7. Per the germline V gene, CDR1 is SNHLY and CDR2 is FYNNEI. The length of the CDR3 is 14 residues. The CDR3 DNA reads TGTGCCAGCAGTTACAGGGGCCGAACTGAAAAACTGTTTTTT. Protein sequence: CASSYRGRTEKLFF. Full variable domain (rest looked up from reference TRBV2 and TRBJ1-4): EPEVTQTPSHQVTQMGQEVILRCVPISNHLYFYWYRQILGQKVEFLVSFYNNEISEKSEIFDDQFSVERPDGSNFTLKIRSTKLEDSAMYFCASSYRGRTEKLFFGSGTQLSVL.

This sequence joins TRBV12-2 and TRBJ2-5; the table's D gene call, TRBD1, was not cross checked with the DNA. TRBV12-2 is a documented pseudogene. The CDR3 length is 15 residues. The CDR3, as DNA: TGTGCAAGTCGCTTAGAGGGACAGGGAGGAGAGACCCAGTACTTC. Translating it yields CASRLEGQGGETQYF.

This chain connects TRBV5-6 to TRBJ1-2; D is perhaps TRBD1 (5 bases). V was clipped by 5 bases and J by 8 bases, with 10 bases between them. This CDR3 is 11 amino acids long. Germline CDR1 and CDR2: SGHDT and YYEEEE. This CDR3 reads CASSFGHGYTF. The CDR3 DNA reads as TGTGCCAGCAGTTTTGGACACGGCTACACCTTC.

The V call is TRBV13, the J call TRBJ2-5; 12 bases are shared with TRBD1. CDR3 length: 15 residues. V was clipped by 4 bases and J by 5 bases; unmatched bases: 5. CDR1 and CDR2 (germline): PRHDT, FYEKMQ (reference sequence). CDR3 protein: CASSSGTGGAETQYF. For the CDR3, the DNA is TGTGCCAGCAGCTCCGGGACAGGGGGCGCGGAGACCCAGTACTTC.

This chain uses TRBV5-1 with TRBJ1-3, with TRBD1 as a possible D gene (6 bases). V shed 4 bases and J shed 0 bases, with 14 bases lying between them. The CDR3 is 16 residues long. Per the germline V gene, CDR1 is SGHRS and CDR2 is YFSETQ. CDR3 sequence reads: CASSNTDRSSGNTIYF. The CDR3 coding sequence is TGCGCCAGCAGCAATACCGACAGGTCCTCTGGAAACACCATATATTTT.

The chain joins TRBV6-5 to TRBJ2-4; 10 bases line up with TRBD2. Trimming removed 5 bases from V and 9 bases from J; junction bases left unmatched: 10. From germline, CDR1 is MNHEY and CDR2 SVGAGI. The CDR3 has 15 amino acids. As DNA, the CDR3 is TGTGCCAGCAGTCGCTCATTAGCGGGGGGAACCATTCAGTACTTC. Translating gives CASSRSLAGGTIQYF.

CDR3 sequence reads: CASSQDFYRGNGYTF. CDR3 in DNA: TGCGCCAGCAGCCAGGATTTCTACAGGGGCAACGGCTACACCTTC. The gene calls are TRBV4-3 and TRBJ1-2; 7 nucleotides match TRBD1. Germline V gene data show CDR1 as LGHNA and CDR2 as YSLEER. J gave up 8 bases and V 3 bases, and 12 bases lay outside the gene matches. CDR3 length: 15 residues.